These 27 T cell receptor beta chains share one sample of origin, sequenced in a study of cytomegalovirus exposure and HLA in healthy donors. Use of 60 Vbeta and 13 Jbeta primers characterized the PCR. The method was immunoSEQ multiplex PCR; TCRdb's version includes in-frame clones alone and lacks a portion of them. Counted here are some 110,000 clones, about three quarters occurring once; the ten biggest clones make up around 5.8%. Sequenced material: PBMCs. All receptors come from a woman aged 45 to 65 in good health and CMV-seropositive.

V is TRBV7-2 and J is TRBJ2-7, with a possible D match to TRBD2 (6 bases). V shed 3 bases and J shed 5 bases, with 17 bases lying between them. CDR3 length equals 15 residues. From germline, CDR1 is SGHTA and CDR2 FQGNSA. The CDR3 DNA is TGTGCCAGCAGCTTTGCGGGACCTCCTGGGGACGAGCAGTACTTC. It yields the protein CASSFAGPPGDEQYF. Full variable domain (outside the CDR3, taken from reference TRBV7-2 and TRBJ2-7): GAGVSQSPSNKVTEKGKDVELRCDPISGHTALYWYRQSLGQGLEFLIYFQGNSAPDKSGLPSDRFSAERTGGSVSTLTIQRTQQEDSAVYLCASSFAGPPGDEQYFGPGTRLTVT.

V and J are TRBV5-3 and TRBJ2-4; D gene ambiguous. TRBV5-3 carries the ORF label, with uncertain function. V was shortened by 6 bases and J by 1 base, with 17 bases between the two germline ends. The CDR3 spans 16 residues. CDR3 DNA sequence: TGTGCCAGAAACTTCTTCCCGGTATTGGCCAAAAACATTCAGTACTTC. Protein: CARNFFPVLAKNIQYF.

This clone was seen once. The rearrangement links TRBV29-1 to TRBJ1-3, with 9 bases lining up with TRBD1. The CDR3 loop spans 18 amino acids. The J segment lost 1 base and the V segment lost 2 bases, leaving 12 bases of the junction unmatched. Per the germline V gene, CDR1 is SQVTM and CDR2 is ANQGSEA. The CDR3 reads CSVELWGVGQGSGNTIYF. CDR3 sequence (DNA): TGCAGCGTTGAACTATGGGGAGTCGGACAGGGGTCTGGAAACACCATATATTTT.

This chain joins TRBV5-1 and TRBJ2-1, with D perhaps TRBD1 (5 bases). Germline assignment: CDR1 SGHRS and CDR2 YFSETQ. The V gene lost 1 base and the J gene lost 0 bases, with 8 bases spanning the gap. The length of the CDR3 is 15 residues. CDR3 in DNA: TGCGCCAGCAGCTTGACAGGTAGCTCCTACAATGAGCAGTTCTTC. Its translation: CASSLTGSSYNEQFF.

The chain joins TRBV7-3 to TRBJ1-1; maybe TRBD1 (6 bases). CDR3 length equals 16 residues. The germline V and J ends were trimmed by 4 bases and 3 bases, with 18 bases remaining between them. Germline V gene sequence: CDR1 SGHTA, CDR2 FQGTGA. The CDR3 region is CASSSNSGGRHTEAFF. In DNA, the CDR3 is TGTGCCAGCAGCTCCAATTCGGGGGGCCGGCACACTGAAGCTTTCTTT.

The rearrangement links TRBV2 to TRBJ2-3; TRBD1 might be the D (6 bases). CDR3 length equals 14 residues. Trimming cost V 7 bases and J 0 bases, with 11 bases left between them. The germline V gene encodes CDR1 SNHLY and CDR2 FYNNEI. CDR3 amino acids: CASKRGISTDTQYF. The CDR3 DNA is TGTGCCAGCAAAAGGGGGATCAGCACAGATACGCAGTATTTT. Combining the CDR3 with reference TRBV2 and TRBJ2-3 gives the whole variable domain EPEVTQTPSHQVTQMGQEVILRCVPISNHLYFYWYRQILGQKVEFLVSFYNNEISEKSEIFDDQFSVERPDGSNFTLKIRSTKLEDSAMYFCASKRGISTDTQYFGPGTRLTVL.

This chain joins TRBV6-6 and TRBJ1-6; D might be TRBD1 (6 bases). V was pared by 4 bases and J by 7 bases, with 14 bases between. CDR3 length: 15 residues. Germline CDR1 is MNHNY and CDR2 is SVGAGI (reference sequence). The CDR3: CASSSGGTLNSPLHF. CDR3 DNA: TGTGCCAGCAGTTCGGGGGGGACACTAAATTCACCCCTCCACTTT.

The chain couples TRBV7-9 to TRBJ2-2; no reliable D call. Germline CDR1 is SEHNR and CDR2 is FQNEAQ (reference sequence). The V and J ends lost 5 bases and 8 bases respectively, with 9 bases between them. CDR3 length: 12 residues. CDR3 protein: CASSRVWGELFF. Here the CDR3 DNA reads TGTGCCAGCAGCCGCGTATGGGGGGAGCTGTTTTTT.

The chain couples TRBV2 to TRBJ1-6, with 8 bases fitting TRBD1. This CDR3 is 15 amino acids long. The trim removed 4 bases at V and 5 bases at J, leaving 4 bases unmatched. CDR1 SNHLY and CDR2 FYNNEI come from the germline V gene. CDR3 in amino acids: CASSGSTGDNSPLHF. The CDR3 DNA reads as TGTGCCAGCAGTGGATCGACAGGGGATAATTCACCCCTCCACTTT. Using reference TRBV2 and TRBJ1-6 for the parts outside the CDR3, the full variable domain is EPEVTQTPSHQVTQMGQEVILRCVPISNHLYFYWYRQILGQKVEFLVSFYNNEISEKSEIFDDQFSVERPDGSNFTLKIRSTKLEDSAMYFCASSGSTGDNSPLHFGNGTRLTVT.

The chain recombines TRBV7-3 with TRBJ2-3; 7 nucleotides match TRBD2. This CDR3 is 15 amino acids long. Unmatched junction bases numbered 6, after V lost 5 bases and J lost 1 base. CDR1 is SGHTA and CDR2 is FQGTGA in the germline V gene. Here the CDR3 DNA reads TGTGCCAGCAGCCCCTGGGGGGGTCGCACAGATACGCAGTATTTT. As protein: CASSPWGGRTDTQYF.

The rearrangement joins TRBV18 to TRBJ1-4; no clear D. Trimming removed 0 bases at V and 8 bases at J, with 13 bases between. The germline V gene has CDR1 KGHSH and CDR2 LQKENI. The CDR3 is made up of 15 amino acids. The CDR3 here is CASSPPGSAGEKLFF. CDR3 sequence (DNA): TGTGCCAGCTCACCACCGGGTTCCGCGGGGGAAAAACTGTTTTTT.

The chain recombines TRBV30 with TRBJ1-6, with 9 nucleotides matching TRBD1. V lost 5 bases and J lost 9; bases outside the gene matches: 8. The germline V gene encodes CDR1 GTSNPN and CDR2 SVGIG (reference sequence). The CDR3 is 14 amino acids. DNA for the CDR3: TGTGCCTGGGAAACCGGGACAGGGTCTTCACCCCTCCACTTT. Translated, it gives CAWETGTGSSPLHF.

The gene calls are TRBV15 and TRBJ1-5, with a tentative D call TRBD1 (5 bases). CDR1 and CDR2 (germline): LNHNV, YYDKDF (reference sequence). V was shortened by 5 bases and J by 0 bases, with 11 bases between the two germline ends. This CDR3 comprises 15 residues. The CDR3 DNA sequence: TGTGCCACCAGCGTCGACAGTGTTAGCAATCAGCCCCAGCATTTT. Protein product: CATSVDSVSNQPQHF.

The rearrangement joins TRBV5-1 to TRBJ1-1; 9 bases agree with TRBD1. V lost 0 bases, J lost 6 bases, and 12 bases stayed unmatched. There are 17 residues in the CDR3. The germline gives CDR1 SGHRS, CDR2 YFSETQ. CDR3 sequence reads: CASSLGTGTGLGAEAFF. The CDR3 coding sequence is TGCGCCAGCAGCTTGGGGACCGGGACAGGGTTGGGCGCTGAAGCTTTCTTT.

The chain uses TRBV28 and TRBJ2-7; 8 bases fit TRBD1. The CDR3 is made up of 12 amino acids. V lost 7 bases to trimming and J lost 7 bases; unmatched junction nucleotides: 6. CDR1 and CDR2 from the germline V gene are MDHEN and SYDVKM. CDR3 protein: CASTQGAGEQYF. In DNA, the CDR3 is TGTGCCAGCACGCAGGGGGCGGGTGAGCAGTACTTC.

The V call is TRBV6-1, the J call TRBJ1-6, with 8 bases lining up with TRBD1. Trimming at V came to 8 bases and at J to 8 bases, leaving 8 bases not matched to a gene. Germline CDR1 reads MNHNS; CDR2 reads SASEGT. This CDR3 has 14 residues. CDR3 bases: TGTGCCAGCGCACCCGACAGGGGTCATTCACCCCTCCACTTT. Protein sequence: CASAPDRGHSPLHF.

This chain connects TRBV10-3 to TRBJ1-1, with 12 bases aligning to TRBD1. This CDR3 is built from 15 residues. The junction had 3 bases not matched to a gene; V was cut back by 4 bases and J by 3 bases. Germline CDR1 is ENHRY and CDR2 is SYGVKD. The CDR3 loop is CAISGGTGGDTEAFF. The CDR3 nucleotides are TGTGCCATCAGTGGAGGGACAGGGGGCGACACTGAAGCTTTCTTT.

The chain is built from TRBV2 and TRBJ1-5; 8 nucleotides line up with TRBD1. CDR3 length: 14 amino acids. Germline lookup yields CDR1 SNHLY and CDR2 FYNNEI. Trimming removed 5 bases from V and 5 bases from J; junction bases left unmatched: 5. The CDR3 nucleotides read TGTGCCAGCAGTCAGGACAGGGTGGATCAGCCCCAGCATTTT. It yields the protein CASSQDRVDQPQHF.

This chain joins TRBV30 and TRBJ2-7; 7 bases align to TRBD2. The CDR3 covers 16 residues. The germline gives CDR1 GTSNPN, CDR2 SVGIG (reference sequence). Trimming took 3 bases from V and 6 from J; bases not matched to a gene: 17. The CDR3 DNA reads TGTGCCTGGAGCCCGTTTCCCAAGCGGGATGATAGCGAGCAGTACTTC. Translated, it gives CAWSPFPKRDDSEQYF.

In the case of this clone: At one end the junction does not follow the germline gene, possibly because of a read error. This chain connects TRBV7-7 to TRBJ2-3, with 7 positions matching TRBD2. The CDR3 runs to 15 residues. Per germline, CDR1 SSHAT and CDR2 FNYEAQ (reference sequence). The CDR3: CASSPGLGSTDTQYF. The CDR3 coding sequence is TGTGCTAGCAGCCCTGGACTAGGGAGCACAGATACGCAGTATTTT.

The rearrangement uses TRBV9 and TRBJ2-5; 9 bases are shared with TRBD2. This CDR3 has 14 amino acids. The junction had 4 bases not matched to a gene; V was cut back by 2 bases and J by 5 bases. CDR1 SGDLS and CDR2 YYNGEE come from the germline V gene. CDR3 sequence reads: CASSVRGGAETQYF. The CDR3 nucleotides are TGTGCCAGCAGCGTTCGCGGGGGGGCTGAGACCCAGTACTTC.

The V and J genes are TRBV7-9 and TRBJ1-1; tentatively, D is TRBD1 (6 bases). This CDR3 region has 13 residues. The ends were cut back, 4 bases at V and 5 bases at J, with 11 bases in the middle. Germline V lookup: CDR1 SEHNR, CDR2 FQNEAQ (reference sequence). CDR3 sequence: CASSSQQGTEAFF. DNA of the CDR3: TGTGCCAGCAGCTCCCAGCAGGGGACTGAAGCTTTCTTT.

The chain employs TRBV4-2 and TRBJ1-5; 8 bases fit TRBD1. With V trimmed by 2 bases and J by 7 bases, 7 bases remained unmatched. From germline, CDR1 is LGHNA and CDR2 YNFKEQ. This CDR3 region has 15 residues. CDR3 region: CASSQLGQGTQPQHF. CDR3 DNA sequence: TGTGCCAGCAGCCAACTAGGACAGGGAACCCAGCCCCAGCATTTT.

The chain employs TRBV6-5 and TRBJ2-1, with D possibly TRBD1 on 5 matching bases. Germline CDR1 reads MNHEY; CDR2 reads SVGAGI. CDR3 length: 16 residues. The germline V and J ends were trimmed by 2 bases and 4 bases, with 15 bases remaining between them. The CDR3 nucleotides are TGTGCCAGCAGTTACCAAGACAGTAACCCATACAATGAGCAGTTCTTC. This codes for CASSYQDSNPYNEQFF.

This sequence joins TRBV28 and TRBJ1-1; 8 nucleotides align to TRBD1. CDR3 length: 14 residues. Germline V gives CDR1 MDHEN, CDR2 SYDVKM. The J segment lost 1 base and the V segment lost 2 bases, leaving 0 bases of the junction unmatched. Written as DNA, the CDR3 is TGTGCCAGCAGTTTAGGGACAGGGAACACTGAAGCTTTCTTT. Translating it yields CASSLGTGNTEAFF.

The chain links TRBV7-2 to TRBJ2-1; D is uncertain. V shed 2 bases and J shed 2 bases, with 10 bases lying between them. CDR1 and CDR2 from the germline V gene are SGHTA and FQGNSA. The CDR3 covers 15 residues. CDR3 residues: CASSLQVNPYNEQFF. The CDR3 bases are TGTGCCAGCAGCTTACAGGTAAACCCCTACAATGAGCAGTTCTTC. The full variable domain, with the rest looked up from reference TRBV7-2 and TRBJ2-1, is GAGVSQSPSNKVTEKGKDVELRCDPISGHTALYWYRQSLGQGLEFLIYFQGNSAPDKSGLPSDRFSAERTGGSVSTLTIQRTQQEDSAVYLCASSLQVNPYNEQFFGPGTRLTVL.

The chain has TRBV7-2 and TRBJ1-3, with 9 bases matching TRBD1. Trimming cost V 6 bases and J 4 bases; bases outside gene matches: 7. This CDR3 has 15 residues. Germline values: CDR1 SGHTA, CDR2 FQGNSA. The CDR3 bases are TGTGCCAGCAGACTCACAGGGGGCGGAGGAAACACCATATATTTT. It yields the protein CASRLTGGGGNTIYF. The variable domain in full, with the rest retrieved from reference TRBV7-2 and TRBJ1-3, is GAGVSQSPSNKVTEKGKDVELRCDPISGHTALYWYRQSLGQGLEFLIYFQGNSAPDKSGLPSDRFSAERTGGSVSTLTIQRTQQEDSAVYLCASRLTGGGGNTIYFGEGSWLTVV.